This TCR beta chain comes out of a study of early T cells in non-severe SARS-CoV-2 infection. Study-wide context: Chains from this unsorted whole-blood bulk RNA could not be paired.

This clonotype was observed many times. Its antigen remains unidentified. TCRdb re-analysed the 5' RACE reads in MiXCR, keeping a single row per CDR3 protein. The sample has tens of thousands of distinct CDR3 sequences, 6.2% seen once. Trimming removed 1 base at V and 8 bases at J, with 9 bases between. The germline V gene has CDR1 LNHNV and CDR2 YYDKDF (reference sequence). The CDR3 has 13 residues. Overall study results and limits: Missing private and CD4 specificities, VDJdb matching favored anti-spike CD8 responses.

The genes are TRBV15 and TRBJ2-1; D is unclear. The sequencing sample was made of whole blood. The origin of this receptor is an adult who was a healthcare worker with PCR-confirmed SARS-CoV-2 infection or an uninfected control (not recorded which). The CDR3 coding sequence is TGTGCCACCAGCAGAGCCCGATTGGATGAGCAGTTCTTC. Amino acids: CATSRARLDEQFF.